The sequence of this T cell receptor (beta chain) was determined in a study of shared clonotypes between healthy human individuals. Study-wide findings and caveats: Compared with memory subsets, naive subsets generally had larger estimated richness. Clonotypes shared by all four sorted-subset donors had higher generation probabilities than non-shared clonotypes. Though the depth was large, rarefaction showed that sorted-subset sequencing was incomplete.

In the case of this clone: What it binds is not known.

Generated by immunoSEQ multiplex PCR, the TCRdb table keeps only in-frame clones and is missing some. The table lists over a million clones, approximately 98% of them singletons. Germline V gene sequence: CDR1 SGDLS, CDR2 YYNGEE. The CDR3 loop spans 16 amino acids. V lost 6 bases to trimming and J lost 5 bases, with 21 bases between them. The TCR was taken from a man aged 25-45 years in good health. The rearrangement links TRBV9 to TRBJ2-1, with a possible D match to TRBD2 (6 bases). Sequencing was done on a sample of naive CD4+ T cells sorted from blood. The subset was: CD45RA+ positively selected. CDR3: CASIQRGLGRHNEQFF. CDR3 DNA sequence: TGTGCCAGCATCCAGAGGGGCCTCGGGAGACACAATGAGCAGTTCTTC.